This entry describes one TCR beta chain. The data stem from a study of blood T cell repertoires in COVID-19. Study-wide context: Sites across the United States, Italy and Spain contributed samples from acute and convalescent COVID-19. PBMCs, B-cell-depleted T cells, or T cells were the source of the cDNA or gDNA that made up the material.

V was pared by 5 bases and J by 2 bases, with 10 bases between. Germline CDR1 is SGHAT and CDR2 is FQNNGV. The CDR3 loop spans 13 amino acids. Original handling: Reference gene primer amplification gave estimated nucleated cell counts. The method was immunoSEQ multiplex PCR; TCRdb's version includes in-frame clones alone and lacks a portion of them. The DNA gave D and trimming, while V, J and clone size come from that table. The data contain over 250,000 clones, nearly 90% of them singletons. This chain connects TRBV11-2 to TRBJ2-7; no firm D call. The receptor was isolated from a woman in her 30s with acute or convalescent COVID-19. Sequencing used peripheral blood. The DNA for the CDR3 is TGTGCCAGCAGCCCCGGGTTCACCTACGAGCAGTACTTC. Protein sequence: CASSPGFTYEQYF.